Listed here are 21 T cell receptor beta chains from one sample, sequenced in a study of T cells in pancreatic ductal adenocarcinoma. The method was immunoSEQ multiplex PCR; TCRdb's version includes in-frame clones alone and lacks a portion of them. This sample has about 98,000 clones, with about 95% found just once. Selected pancreatic ductal adenocarcinoma patients had undergone surgery without neoadjuvant therapy. Specimen: PBMCs. The receptor source for this set is a human donor with pancreatic ductal adenocarcinoma.

The chain recombines TRBV29-1 with TRBJ2-5; D is possibly TRBD2 (5 bases). V shed 4 bases and J shed 0 bases, with 9 bases lying between them. The CDR3 sequence is 13 residues long. Looked up from germline, CDR1 is SQVTM and CDR2 is ANQGSEA. CDR3 nucleotides: TGCAGCGTTGGATCCGGGAACCAAGAGACCCAGTACTTC. This encodes CSVGSGNQETQYF. Together with reference TRBV29-1 and TRBJ2-5, the CDR3 gives the full variable domain: SAVISQKPSRDICQRGTSLTIQCQVDSQVTMMFWYRQQPGQSLTLIATANQGSEATYESGFVIDKFPISRPNLTFSTLTVSNMSPEDSSIYLCSVGSGNQETQYFGPGTRLLVL.

The gene calls are TRBV18 and TRBJ2-1; a weak D match, TRBD2 (6 bases). The CDR3 consists of 13 residues. Trimming shortened V by 5 bases and J by 9 bases, and 14 bases separated the two germline ends. Per the germline V gene, CDR1 is KGHSH and CDR2 is LQKENI. CDR3 amino acids: CASSRSKAGEQFF. DNA of the CDR3: TGTGCCAGCTCAAGATCCAAAGCGGGTGAGCAGTTCTTC.

The chain links TRBV18 to TRBJ2-7, with 8 bases identical to TRBD1. Germline CDR1 and CDR2: KGHSH and LQKENI. J gave up 2 bases and V 3 bases, and 0 bases lay outside the gene matches. The CDR3 consists of 13 residues. CDR3 sequence (DNA): TGTGCCAGCTCACCGACAGGGGCCTACGAGCAGTACTTC. It translates to CASSPTGAYEQYF.

V gene TRBV30 combines with J gene TRBJ2-3, with no clear D. The germline V and J ends were trimmed by 7 bases and 2 bases, with 13 bases remaining between them. The CDR3 sequence is 13 residues long. The germline V gene encodes CDR1 GTSNPN and CDR2 SVGIG (reference sequence). This CDR3 reads CAFSFPFTDTQYF. In DNA, the CDR3 is TGTGCCTTTAGCTTCCCATTCACAGATACGCAGTATTTT.

This clone is a singleton in its sample. The chain combines TRBV10-3 with TRBJ2-3, with 9 nucleotides matching TRBD2. V lost 2 bases, J lost 2 bases, and 14 bases stayed unmatched. The CDR3 covers 19 residues. CDR1 is ENHRY and CDR2 is SYGVKD in the germline V gene. CDR3 amino acids: CAISEGGLAGSGSTDTQYF. CDR3 nucleotide sequence: TGTGCCATCAGTGAGGGAGGTCTAGCGGGATCAGGGTCCACAGATACGCAGTATTTT.

The chain is built from TRBV5-1 and TRBJ2-4; 11 nucleotides agree with TRBD2. CDR1 and CDR2 from the germline V gene are SGHRS and YFSETQ. The CDR3 has 15 residues. Trimming took 4 bases from V and 6 from J; bases not matched to a gene: 6. The DNA of the CDR3 is TGCGCCAGCAGCCTTTATACTAGCGGGGGAAACATTCAGTACTTC. This sequence encodes CASSLYTSGGNIQYF.

This chain uses TRBV29-1 with TRBJ2-5; 10 bases match TRBD1. CDR1 and CDR2 (germline): SQVTM, ANQGSEA. CDR3 length equals 13 residues. V shed 5 bases, J shed 4 bases, and the junction held 4 bases outside the gene matches. As DNA, the CDR3 is TGCAGCGTTAGGACAGGGGGTGGAGAGACCCAGTACTTC. It encodes CSVRTGGGETQYF.

This chain uses TRBV10-2 with TRBJ2-6, with D unresolved. The ends were cut back, 7 bases at V and 4 bases at J, with 2 bases in the middle. Per the germline V gene, CDR1 is WSHSY and CDR2 is SAAADI. There are 11 residues in the CDR3. The CDR3 coding sequence is TGCGCCAGCACGGGGGCCAACGTCCTGACTTTC. Translating it yields CASTGANVLTF.

The genes are TRBV5-1 and TRBJ2-2, with unresolved D. Germline V CDR1 and CDR2: SGHRS, YFSETQ. The CDR3 runs 14 residues. The ends were cut back, 1 base at V and 4 bases at J, with 8 bases in the middle. DNA of the CDR3: TGCGCCAGCAGCTTGAGACTGCTCACCGGGGAGCTGTTTTTT. As protein: CASSLRLLTGELFF.

The chain carries TRBV7-2 and TRBJ2-7; 10 bases align to TRBD1. V dropped 6 bases and J dropped 7; count of bases not matched to a gene: 6. The CDR3 has 13 residues. Germline lookup yields CDR1 SGHTA and CDR2 FQGNSA. CDR3 coding DNA: TGTGCCAGCAGTAGGGACAGGGGAAGAGAGCAGTACTTC. It is translated as CASSRDRGREQYF.

The V and J genes are TRBV9 and TRBJ2-2, with D possibly TRBD1 on 6 matching bases. Germline V gene sequence: CDR1 SGDLS, CDR2 YYNGEE. CDR3 length equals 15 residues. V lost 5 bases, J lost 0 bases, and 11 bases lay in between. CDR3 residues: CASRLTGSNTGELFF. The CDR3, as DNA: TGTGCCAGCAGGTTGACAGGATCGAACACCGGGGAGCTGTTTTTT.

The chain is built from TRBV5-1 and TRBJ2-7; D call uncertain. The germline V and J ends were trimmed by 0 bases and 2 bases, with 6 bases remaining between them. Germline assignment: CDR1 SGHRS and CDR2 YFSETQ. The CDR3 runs to 13 residues. The CDR3 region has the DNA TGCGCCAGCAGCTTGGCCTGGCCCTACGAGCAGTACTTC. Amino acids: CASSLAWPYEQYF. Using reference TRBV5-1 and TRBJ2-7 for the parts outside the CDR3, the full variable domain is KAGVTQTPRYLIKTRGQQVTLSCSPISGHRSVSWYQQTPGQGLQFLFEYFSETQRNKGNFPGRFSGRQFSNSRSEMNVSTLELGDSALYLCASSLAWPYEQYFGPGTRLTVT.

This sequence joins TRBV7-2 and TRBJ1-1, with TRBD1 identical over 8 bases. This CDR3 is built from 14 residues. With 5 bases clipped from V and 4 bases from J, the junction kept 6 bases outside the gene matches. Germline V gene lookup returns CDR1 SGHTA and CDR2 FQGNSA. Here the CDR3 reads CASSTTGGRTEAFF. CDR3 DNA: TGTGCCAGCAGCACTACAGGGGGACGCACTGAAGCTTTCTTT. Looking up the rest from reference TRBV7-2 and TRBJ1-1 gives the full variable domain: GAGVSQSPSNKVTEKGKDVELRCDPISGHTALYWYRQSLGQGLEFLIYFQGNSAPDKSGLPSDRFSAERTGGSVSTLTIQRTQQEDSAVYLCASSTTGGRTEAFFGQGTRLTVV.

The chain carries TRBV18 and TRBJ1-4; no clear D gene. CDR3 length: 14 residues. V lost 3 bases and J 4 bases, leaving 9 bases between the germline ends. Per germline, CDR1 KGHSH and CDR2 LQKENI. CDR3 nucleotide sequence: TGTGCCAGCTCACCCTCGGGAAGTAATGAAAAACTGTTTTTT. Protein: CASSPSGSNEKLFF.

This clone showed up just once. The gene calls are TRBV30 and TRBJ2-2, with 8 positions matching TRBD2. V dropped 5 bases and J dropped 4; count of bases not matched to a gene: 9. CDR3 length: 15 residues. Per the germline V gene, CDR1 is GTSNPN and CDR2 is SVGIG (reference sequence). The CDR3 sequence is CAWARESGGTGELFF. CDR3 nucleotides: TGTGCCTGGGCAAGGGAAAGCGGGGGCACCGGGGAGCTGTTTTTT.

The V call is TRBV4-1, the J call TRBJ2-1, with 7 bases matching TRBD2. Germline values: CDR1 MGHRA, CDR2 YSYEKL. Trimming cost V 3 bases and J 5 bases; bases outside gene matches: 7. The CDR3 extends over 15 amino acids. The CDR3 DNA is TGCGCCAGCAGCCAGGGTGGGAGGGCCGACAATGAGCAGTTCTTC. It yields the protein CASSQGGRADNEQFF.

The chain has TRBV5-4 and TRBJ1-2; 11 positions match TRBD1. Per germline, CDR1 SGHNT and CDR2 YYREEE (reference sequence). J gave up 6 bases and V 0 bases, and 4 bases lay outside the gene matches. The CDR3 contains 15 residues. The DNA of the CDR3 is TGTGCCAGCAGCTTGGAAGGACAGGGGGCGAATGGCTACACCTTC. Protein: CASSLEGQGANGYTF.

This sequence joins TRBV7-8 and TRBJ2-5, with a tentative D call TRBD1 (5 bases). The CDR3 sequence is 14 residues long. CDR1 is SGHVS, CDR2 FQNEAQ, per germline. V was clipped by 1 base and J by 3 bases, with 9 bases between them. The CDR3: CASSLGTTEETQYF. DNA for the CDR3: TGTGCCAGCAGCTTAGGGACAACGGAAGAGACCCAGTACTTC.

The chain recombines TRBV6-4 with TRBJ2-4; D remains ambiguous. There are 15 residues in the CDR3. Looked up from germline, CDR1 is MRHNA and CDR2 is SNTAGT. V was shortened by 0 bases and J by 0 bases, with 6 bases between the two germline ends. The CDR3 loop is CASSDSPLAKNIQYF. The CDR3 region has the DNA TGTGCCAGCAGTGACTCTCCCCTAGCCAAAAACATTCAGTACTTC.

The chain employs TRBV15 and TRBJ2-7; TRBD1 aligns across 9 bases. The trim removed 5 bases at V and 3 bases at J, leaving 5 bases unmatched. Germline values: CDR1 LNHNV, CDR2 YYDKDF (reference sequence). The length of the CDR3 is 14 residues. In DNA form, the CDR3 reads TGTGCCACCAGCCCGGACAGGGGACACTACGAGCAGTACTTC. Translating gives CATSPDRGHYEQYF.

V is TRBV11-2 and J is TRBJ2-2, with TRBD1 as a possible D gene (6 bases). CDR1 is SGHAT and CDR2 is FQNNGV in the germline V gene. The CDR3 spans 14 residues. The V end was cut by 5 bases, the J end by 0 bases, with 7 bases between. Here the CDR3 reads CASSRTANTGELFF. CDR3 sequence (DNA): TGTGCCAGCAGCCGGACAGCGAACACCGGGGAGCTGTTTTTT.